The 13 T cell receptor beta chains presented below share a single source sample, sequenced in a study of T cells in Graves' hyperthyroidism and ophthalmopathy. Regions amplified from RNA transcripts were the TCR beta CDR3 regions. In the first-round RT-PCR of the TCR CDR3, the HTBI primer set was used. TCRdb re-analysed the multiplex PCR reads in MiXCR, keeping a single row per CDR3 protein. The sample lists around 660,000 distinct CDR3 sequences, 40% to 55% seen once, with roughly 7.2% in the top ten. The material sequenced was peripheral blood or thyroid tissue (not recorded which). These receptor sequences come from an adult man with Graves' disease, either hyperthyroidism or ophthalmopathy (not recorded which).

The chain is built from TRBV10-1 and TRBJ1-6; D is ambiguous. Germline CDR1 WNHNN, CDR2 SYGVQD (reference sequence). Trimming left V 5 bases short and J 0 bases short, with 14 bases between. The CDR3 contains 17 residues. CDR3 bases: TGCGCCAGCAGTTTAGTTCTAGGGAGCTCCTATAATTCACCCCTCCACTTT. Protein sequence: CASSLVLGSSYNSPLHF.

This clonotype was counted only a few times. The chain is built from TRBV20-1 and TRBJ1-5, with 7 nucleotides matching TRBD1. Germline V gene lookup returns CDR1 DFQATT and CDR2 SNEGSKA (reference sequence). This CDR3 is 15 amino acids long. Germline trimming cut 5 bases from V and 2 bases from J; bases unmatched to any gene: 9. The CDR3 coding sequence is TGCAGTGCTGAGACTTCTACAGGGGGCAATCAGCCCCAGCATTTT. It translates to CSAETSTGGNQPQHF.

The chain joins TRBV7-9 to TRBJ1-3; 7 bases are shared with TRBD1. The CDR3 loop spans 16 amino acids. Germline CDR1 reads SEHNR; CDR2 reads FQNEAQ (reference sequence). J gave up 0 bases and V 4 bases, and 6 bases lay outside the gene matches. For the CDR3, the DNA is TGTGCCAGCAGCTCACAGGGGACAGACTCTGGAAACACCATATATTTT. Translation gives CASSSQGTDSGNTIYF.

This clonotype has only one observation. This chain joins TRBV14 and TRBJ1-4; tentative D call: TRBD1 (6 bases). V lost 1 base and J 0 bases, leaving 12 bases between the germline ends. Germline V gene data show CDR1 as SGHDN and CDR2 as FVKESK. The CDR3 covers 17 residues. Here the CDR3 reads CASSQGGQFSTNEKLFF. The CDR3, as DNA: TGTGCCAGCAGCCAAGGCGGACAGTTCTCAACTAATGAAAAACTGTTTTTT.

This clonotype has only a few counts. The rearrangement joins TRBV9 to TRBJ1-1, with 9 bases that match TRBD1. The CDR3 covers 15 residues. V shed 0 bases and J 3 bases; nucleotides not matched to a gene: 3. Germline V gene lookup returns CDR1 SGDLS and CDR2 YYNGEE. The CDR3 loop is CASSVVTGGHTEAFF. The CDR3 DNA reads TGTGCCAGCAGCGTAGTGACAGGGGGTCACACTGAAGCTTTCTTT.

There are many counts of this clonotype. This chain joins TRBV29-1 and TRBJ1-1; TRBD1 is a possible D gene (5 bases). The V end lost 1 base, the J end lost 5 bases, and 11 bases lay between the germline ends. The CDR3 spans 13 residues. Germline V lookup: CDR1 SQVTM, CDR2 ANQGSEA. CDR3 in DNA: TGCAGCGTTGAAGCCGGGACCCTAACTGAAGCTTTCTTT. Translated, it gives CSVEAGTLTEAFF.

This chain joins TRBV9 and TRBJ2-2, with TRBD2 matching 11 bases. The junction had 10 bases not matched to a gene; V was cut back by 2 bases and J by 4 bases. CDR1 is SGDLS and CDR2 is YYNGEE in the germline V gene. CDR3 length equals 18 residues. CDR3 nucleotides: TGTGCCAGCAGCGTGGCTGGACTAGCGGGCGGACTCACCGGGGAGCTGTTTTTT. Translation: CASSVAGLAGGLTGELFF.

Comment on this clonotype: Germline is not matched at one junction end, which may reflect a read error. V usage is TRBV10-2 and J usage is TRBJ1-1; D unresolved. The CDR3 consists of 16 residues. The V gene's germline CDR1 is WSHSY and CDR2 SAAADI. The CDR3 loop reads CASSLVWQTLNTEAFF. The CDR3 DNA is TGTGCCAGCAGTTTAGTATGGCAGACCCTGAACACTGAAGCTTTCTTT.

With respect to this clonotype: This may stem from a read error, because a much larger clone lies one nucleotide away. The rearrangement links TRBV7-9 to TRBJ2-7; the D gene is possibly TRBD2 (5 bases). From germline, CDR1 is SEHNR and CDR2 FQNEAQ (reference sequence). V was clipped by 5 bases and J by 2 bases, with 25 bases between them. This CDR3 is 18 amino acids long. The CDR3: CASSGRVSRTGEPYEQYF. Written as DNA, the CDR3 is TGTGCCAGCAGCGGTAGGGTCAGTAGGACTGGAGAACCCTACGAGCAGTACTTC.

As for this clonotype: This may be a read error, as it is one base from a much larger clone. The chain combines TRBV15 with TRBJ1-1; 8 bases fit TRBD1. Unmatched junction bases numbered 2, after V lost 1 base and J lost 4 bases. CDR3 length: 14 amino acids. The V gene's germline CDR1 is LNHNV and CDR2 YYDKDF (reference sequence). CDR3 in DNA: TGTGCCACCAGCAGAGCGGGACAGGCCACTGAAGCTTTCTTT. As protein: CATSRAGQATEAFF.

This clonotype was counted once. Just one base apart from a much larger clone, this may be a read error. The rearrangement joins TRBV7-2 to TRBJ2-7; D gene uncertain. CDR3 length: 12 residues. Germline V gene data show CDR1 as SGHTA and CDR2 as FQGNSA. Trimming removed 6 bases at V and 9 bases at J, with 15 bases between. Written as DNA, the CDR3 is TGTGCCAGCAGGTCCGACGGCGGCCTGCAGTACTTC. Protein product: CASRSDGGLQYF.

This clonotype showed up just a few times. The chain uses TRBV5-1 and TRBJ1-1; D is possibly TRBD1 (5 bases). CDR1 SGHRS and CDR2 YFSETQ come from the germline V gene. Trimming removed 1 base at V and 1 base at J, with 11 bases between. The CDR3 length is 15 residues. The CDR3 region has the DNA TGCGCCAGCAGCTTGATACCGGGGGGGAACACTGAAGCTTTCTTT. Translated: CASSLIPGGNTEAFF.

This clonotype has at least ten counts. The rearrangement joins TRBV7-8 to TRBJ1-3; tentatively, D is TRBD1 (5 bases). The V gene's germline CDR1 is SGHVS and CDR2 FQNEAQ. Deletions cut 5 bases from V and 0 bases from J, with 17 bases between. The CDR3 consists of 17 residues. The CDR3 DNA follows: TGTGCCAGCAGCCGACAGCCAATTCTGAGCTCTGGAAACACCATATATTTT. Encoded protein: CASSRQPILSSGNTIYF. The whole variable domain, remainder taken from reference TRBV7-8 and TRBJ1-3, is GAGVSQSPRYKVAKRGQDVALRCDPISGHVSLFWYQQALGQGPEFLTYFQNEAQLDKSGLPSDRFFAERPEGSVSTLKIQRTQQEDSAVYLCASSRQPILSSGNTIYFGEGSWLTVV.